This record concerns one T cell receptor beta chain sequence. These data belong to a study of blood T cell repertoires in COVID-19. Assay used: immunoSEQ multiplex PCR; TCRdb lists only in-frame clones, some missing. The sample yields 210,000 or so clones, roughly 90% seen once. Germline V lookup: CDR1 GTSNPN, CDR2 SVGIG (reference sequence). Trimming took 3 bases from V and 9 from J, leaving 12 bases between them. The CDR3 totals 11 residues. This receptor was identified in a woman aged 60 to 75 with acute or convalescent COVID-19. V gene TRBV30 combines with J gene TRBJ2-7; D is unresolved. The sample comprised peripheral blood. Here the CDR3 DNA reads TGTGCCTGGAGCGACCTTAGAGGGCAGTACTTC. Protein sequence: CAWSDLRGQYF.